These T cell receptor beta chains were read from a single sample in a study of T-cell memory formation after mild COVID-19. MiXCR, applied by TCRdb to the 5' RACE reads, yields one record per CDR3 protein. The top ten hold roughly 8.9% of the sample, which has around 420,000 distinct CDR3 sequences, less than 25% seen once. The sequencing input was PBMCs or a T cell subset sorted from them (not recorded which). These receptors originate from an adult woman who had mild COVID-19 (a few samples of this study predate the infection). Cell type and time point are not known. CDR3s include the opening cysteine and the closing phenylalanine or tryptophan. Each record gives: V gene, clone size, D gene, J gene, CDR3 protein, CDR3 DNA. The D gene is left open where the match is weak. Clone size is shown for a subset of rows, as once, few, many or a class of expanded clone.

v_call: TRBV29-1
clone_size: few
d_call: .
j_call: TRBJ2-7
cdr3_aa: CSVTRTASGEQYF
cdr3_nt: TGCAGCGTTACCCGGACAGCCTCAGGGGAGCAGTACTTC

v_call: TRBV29-1
clone_size: few
d_call: .
j_call: TRBJ1-1
cdr3_aa: CSVEDFTDTEAFF
cdr3_nt: TGCAGCGTTGAAGATTTTACAGACACTGAAGCTTTCTTT

v_call: TRBV29-1
clone_size: .
d_call: TRBD1
j_call: TRBJ2-3
cdr3_aa: CSVEQGAADTQYF
cdr3_nt: TGCAGCGTTGAACAGGGGGCCGCAGATACGCAGTATTTT

v_call: TRBV2
clone_size: once
d_call: .
j_call: TRBJ2-5
cdr3_aa: CASTQEGREQETQYF
cdr3_nt: TGTGCCAGCACCCAGGAGGGGCGCGAGCAAGAGACCCAGTACTTC

v_call: TRBV12-3/TRBV12-4
clone_size: few
d_call: .
j_call: TRBJ2-1
cdr3_aa: CASNAPDSYNEQFF
cdr3_nt: TGTGCCAGCAACGCCCCGGACTCGTACAATGAGCAGTTCTTC

v_call: TRBV5-1
clone_size: .
d_call: .
j_call: TRBJ1-1
cdr3_aa: CASSPGLLNTEAFF
cdr3_nt: TGCGCCAGCAGCCCGGGACTCCTGAACACTGAAGCTTTCTTT

v_call: TRBV6-2/TRBV6-3
clone_size: few
d_call: .
j_call: TRBJ2-1
cdr3_aa: CASRVRGALYNEQFF
cdr3_nt: TGTGCCAGCAGGGTGAGGGGGGCTCTCTACAATGAGCAGTTCTTC

v_call: TRBV3-1
clone_size: .
d_call: .
j_call: TRBJ1-1
cdr3_aa: CASSQESSMNTEAFF
cdr3_nt: TGTGCCAGCAGCCAAGAGTCCAGCATGAACACTGAAGCTTTCTTT

v_call: TRBV9
clone_size: .
d_call: .
j_call: TRBJ1-4
cdr3_aa: CASSVGTAPNEKLFF
cdr3_nt: TGTGCCAGCAGCGTAGGGACAGCCCCTAATGAAAAACTGTTTTTT

v_call: TRBV3-1
clone_size: .
d_call: .
j_call: TRBJ1-5
cdr3_aa: CASSPGRLSGQPQHF
cdr3_nt: TGTGCCAGCAGCCCCGGAAGGCTCTCGGGTCAGCCCCAGCATTTT

v_call: TRBV24-1
clone_size: few
d_call: TRBD1
j_call: TRBJ2-5
cdr3_aa: CATSDGDRVGETQYF
cdr3_nt: TGTGCCACCAGTGATGGGGACAGGGTGGGGGAGACCCAGTACTTC

v_call: TRBV7-9
clone_size: few
d_call: TRBD2
j_call: TRBJ2-5
cdr3_aa: CASSSGMGGTEETQYF
cdr3_nt: TGTGCCAGCTCGTCCGGGATGGGGGGGACCGAAGAGACCCAGTACTTC

v_call: TRBV3-1
clone_size: few
d_call: TRBD1
j_call: TRBJ2-2
cdr3_aa: CASSHRGSNTGELFF
cdr3_nt: TGTGCCAGCAGCCACAGGGGGTCGAACACCGGGGAGCTGTTTTTT

v_call: TRBV5-4
clone_size: .
d_call: .
j_call: TRBJ2-5
cdr3_aa: CASSFRQEQETQYF
cdr3_nt: TGTGCCAGCAGCTTCCGACAGGAGCAAGAGACCCAGTACTTC

v_call: TRBV12-3/TRBV12-4
clone_size: few
d_call: .
j_call: TRBJ2-1
cdr3_aa: CASSLLLDSEQFF
cdr3_nt: TGTGCCAGCAGCCTACTATTGGACTCGGAGCAGTTCTTC

v_call: TRBV7-2
clone_size: .
d_call: .
j_call: TRBJ2-7
cdr3_aa: CASSPDSGGPDEQYF
cdr3_nt: TGTGCCAGCAGCCCGGATAGCGGAGGGCCAGATGAGCAGTACTTC

v_call: TRBV24-1
clone_size: .
d_call: .
j_call: TRBJ2-3
cdr3_aa: CATGLEGRDTQYF
cdr3_nt: TGTGCCACCGGGCTCGAGGGAAGAGATACGCAGTATTTT

v_call: TRBV9
clone_size: few
d_call: TRBD1
j_call: TRBJ1-1
cdr3_aa: CASSVHGTGATEAFF
cdr3_nt: TGTGCCAGCAGCGTCCACGGGACAGGGGCAACTGAAGCTTTCTTT

v_call: TRBV7-3
clone_size: .
d_call: .
j_call: TRBJ2-3
cdr3_aa: CASSLNGAVSTDTQYF
cdr3_nt: TGTGCCAGCAGCTTAAACGGGGCGGTCAGCACAGATACGCAGTATTTT

v_call: TRBV19
clone_size: few
d_call: TRBD1
j_call: TRBJ1-1
cdr3_aa: CASSDRERRTEAFF
cdr3_nt: TGTGCCAGTAGTGACAGGGAAAGAAGAACTGAAGCTTTCTTT

v_call: TRBV10-3
clone_size: few
d_call: .
j_call: TRBJ1-2
cdr3_aa: CAISPGPGGEGYTF
cdr3_nt: TGTGCCATCAGCCCGGGGCCGGGGGGAGAAGGCTACACCTTC

v_call: TRBV7-3
clone_size: .
d_call: .
j_call: TRBJ2-7
cdr3_aa: CASSLGGRHEQYF
cdr3_nt: TGTGCCAGCAGCTTAGGGGGGCGCCACGAGCAGTACTTC

v_call: TRBV6-2/TRBV6-3
clone_size: few
d_call: .
j_call: TRBJ2-7
cdr3_aa: CASSYNNYEQYF
cdr3_nt: TGTGCCAGCAGCTACAATAACTACGAGCAGTACTTC

v_call: TRBV4-2
clone_size: few
d_call: .
j_call: TRBJ1-1
cdr3_aa: CASSQDFGSGTEAFF
cdr3_nt: TGTGCCAGCAGCCAAGATTTTGGGTCCGGGACTGAAGCTTTCTTT

v_call: TRBV7-7
clone_size: .
d_call: TRBD1
j_call: TRBJ2-1
cdr3_aa: CASSPLAGTGGVEQFF
cdr3_nt: TGTGCCAGCAGCCCCCTAGCCGGGACAGGGGGAGTTGAGCAGTTCTTC

v_call: TRBV7-2
clone_size: .
d_call: .
j_call: TRBJ2-3
cdr3_aa: CASSSGSFYTQYF
cdr3_nt: TGTGCCAGCAGCTCGGGGTCCTTTTATACGCAGTATTTT

v_call: TRBV7-9
clone_size: .
d_call: .
j_call: TRBJ2-1
cdr3_aa: CASSLAADPSNEQFF
cdr3_nt: TGTGCCAGCAGCTTAGCCGCGGACCCCTCCAATGAGCAGTTCTTC

v_call: TRBV5-1
clone_size: .
d_call: TRBD2
j_call: TRBJ2-4
cdr3_aa: CASSSGTSGTGIYF
cdr3_nt: TGCGCCAGCAGCTCCGGGACTAGCGGGACTGGTATCTACTTC

v_call: TRBV7-8
clone_size: .
d_call: .
j_call: TRBJ2-2
cdr3_aa: CASTQPRDRDTGELFF
cdr3_nt: TGTGCCAGCACCCAACCCAGAGACAGAGACACCGGGGAGCTGTTTTTT

v_call: TRBV7-2
clone_size: few
d_call: .
j_call: TRBJ2-7
cdr3_aa: CASSESGPGAYEQYF
cdr3_nt: TGTGCCAGCAGCGAATCCGGGCCAGGGGCCTACGAGCAGTACTTC

v_call: TRBV2
clone_size: few
d_call: .
j_call: TRBJ2-5
cdr3_aa: CARGDTQDTQYF
cdr3_nt: TGTGCCAGGGGGGACACACAGGATACCCAGTACTTC

v_call: TRBV3-1
clone_size: many
d_call: TRBD2
j_call: TRBJ2-7
cdr3_aa: CASSQNSGGPNSYEQYF
cdr3_nt: TGTGCCAGCAGCCAAAATAGCGGGGGGCCCAACTCCTACGAGCAGTACTTC

v_call: TRBV6-5
clone_size: .
d_call: TRBD2
j_call: TRBJ2-3
cdr3_aa: CASSYGGRAADTQYF
cdr3_nt: TGTGCCAGCAGTTACGGGGGGAGGGCCGCGGATACGCAGTATTTT

v_call: TRBV7-2
clone_size: .
d_call: .
j_call: TRBJ1-5
cdr3_aa: CASSLILPTGIQPQHF
cdr3_nt: TGTGCCAGCAGCCTGATCCTCCCGACAGGTATCCAGCCCCAGCATTTT

v_call: TRBV9
clone_size: .
d_call: .
j_call: TRBJ2-5
cdr3_aa: CASSVGPEETQYF
cdr3_nt: TGTGCCAGCAGCGTAGGCCCCGAAGAGACCCAGTACTTC

v_call: TRBV5-5
clone_size: .
d_call: .
j_call: TRBJ1-3
cdr3_aa: CASSFGDGNTIYF
cdr3_nt: TGTGCCAGCAGCTTCGGAGATGGGAACACCATATATTTT

v_call: TRBV29-1
clone_size: .
d_call: .
j_call: TRBJ1-5
cdr3_aa: CSVERRGRLNQPQHF
cdr3_nt: TGCAGCGTTGAAAGGCGGGGCAGGTTGAATCAGCCCCAGCATTTT

v_call: TRBV5-1
clone_size: .
d_call: .
j_call: TRBJ1-3
cdr3_aa: CASSLRSNSGNTIYF
cdr3_nt: TGCGCCAGCAGCTTGAGGTCCAACTCTGGAAACACCATATATTTT

v_call: TRBV15
clone_size: .
d_call: .
j_call: TRBJ1-4
cdr3_aa: CATSRDAPVPGGEKLFF
cdr3_nt: TGTGCCACCAGCAGAGATGCTCCCGTACCGGGTGGTGAAAAACTGTTTTTT

v_call: TRBV5-8
clone_size: .
d_call: TRBD1
j_call: TRBJ2-5
cdr3_aa: CASSFGTDLGETQYF
cdr3_nt: TGTGCCAGCAGCTTCGGGACAGACCTCGGGGAGACCCAGTACTTC

v_call: TRBV7-2
clone_size: few
d_call: TRBD2
j_call: TRBJ2-2
cdr3_aa: CASSFGVGGGGTGELFF
cdr3_nt: TGTGCCAGCAGCTTCGGAGTAGGCGGGGGAGGTACCGGGGAGCTGTTTTTT

v_call: TRBV7-6
clone_size: .
d_call: TRBD1
j_call: TRBJ2-2
cdr3_aa: CASSSDRERNTGELFF
cdr3_nt: TGTGCCAGCAGCTCCGACAGGGAGAGAAACACCGGGGAGCTGTTTTTT

v_call: TRBV3-1
clone_size: few
d_call: .
j_call: TRBJ1-5
cdr3_aa: CASSPAGNQPQHF
cdr3_nt: TGTGCCAGCAGCCCCGCGGGGAATCAGCCCCAGCATTTT

v_call: TRBV6-2/TRBV6-3
clone_size: .
d_call: .
j_call: TRBJ2-3
cdr3_aa: CASSYSRVTDTQYF
cdr3_nt: TGTGCCAGCAGTTACAGTCGGGTCACAGATACGCAGTATTTT

v_call: TRBV3-1
clone_size: .
d_call: TRBD2
j_call: TRBJ2-1
cdr3_aa: CASSGKREDDNEQFF
cdr3_nt: TGTGCCAGCAGTGGTAAGCGGGAGGACGACAATGAGCAGTTCTTC

v_call: TRBV12-3/TRBV12-4
clone_size: .
d_call: .
j_call: TRBJ2-2
cdr3_aa: CASSLALKVNTGELFF
cdr3_nt: TGTGCCAGCAGTTTAGCGCTAAAGGTGAACACCGGGGAGCTGTTTTTT

v_call: TRBV15
clone_size: .
d_call: .
j_call: TRBJ1-2
cdr3_aa: CATSREGQTYYGYTF
cdr3_nt: TGTGCCACCAGCAGAGAAGGCCAAACATACTATGGCTACACCTTC

v_call: TRBV6-2/TRBV6-3
clone_size: few
d_call: TRBD1
j_call: TRBJ2-7
cdr3_aa: CASSDAQGANEQYF
cdr3_nt: TGTGCCAGCAGCGACGCTCAGGGGGCGAACGAGCAGTACTTC

v_call: TRBV20-1
clone_size: few
d_call: .
j_call: TRBJ2-1
cdr3_aa: CSARISIEQFF
cdr3_nt: TGCAGTGCTAGAATCTCCATTGAACAGTTCTTC

v_call: TRBV7-2
clone_size: .
d_call: .
j_call: TRBJ2-4
cdr3_aa: CASSRGKENIQYF
cdr3_nt: TGTGCCAGCAGCCGCGGAAAAGAAAACATTCAGTACTTC

v_call: TRBV27
clone_size: .
d_call: .
j_call: TRBJ2-3
cdr3_aa: CASSLTDSGLYTDTQYF
cdr3_nt: TGTGCCAGCAGTTTAACAGACAGCGGCCTTTACACAGATACGCAGTATTTT

v_call: TRBV18
clone_size: .
d_call: .
j_call: TRBJ1-5
cdr3_aa: CASSPPGRSNQPQHF
cdr3_nt: TGTGCCAGCTCACCACCGGGCAGGTCCAATCAGCCCCAGCATTTT

v_call: TRBV4-1
clone_size: .
d_call: TRBD2
j_call: TRBJ2-7
cdr3_aa: CASSPSGRSLGEQYF
cdr3_nt: TGCGCCAGCAGCCCCAGCGGGAGGTCCCTCGGCGAGCAGTACTTC

v_call: TRBV5-5
clone_size: few
d_call: .
j_call: TRBJ2-1
cdr3_aa: CASSYRVLDNEQFF
cdr3_nt: TGTGCCAGCAGCTATAGGGTGCTGGACAATGAGCAGTTCTTC

v_call: TRBV20-1
clone_size: .
d_call: .
j_call: TRBJ2-7
cdr3_aa: CSARALAGPSSSYEQYF
cdr3_nt: TGCAGTGCTAGAGCCCTGGCGGGGCCATCTAGCTCCTACGAGCAGTACTTC

v_call: TRBV5-1
clone_size: .
d_call: .
j_call: TRBJ1-2
cdr3_aa: CASSPVSLRYGYTF
cdr3_nt: TGCGCCAGCAGTCCCGTCTCACTCCGCTATGGCTACACCTTC

v_call: TRBV5-1
clone_size: few
d_call: .
j_call: TRBJ2-5
cdr3_aa: CASSFGPTGETQYF
cdr3_nt: TGCGCCAGCAGCTTTGGCCCGACGGGAGAGACCCAGTACTTC

v_call: TRBV27
clone_size: .
d_call: .
j_call: TRBJ1-1
cdr3_aa: CASSPRGRRFQGTEAFF
cdr3_nt: TGTGCCAGCAGTCCCCGGGGACGGCGCTTCCAAGGGACTGAAGCTTTCTTT